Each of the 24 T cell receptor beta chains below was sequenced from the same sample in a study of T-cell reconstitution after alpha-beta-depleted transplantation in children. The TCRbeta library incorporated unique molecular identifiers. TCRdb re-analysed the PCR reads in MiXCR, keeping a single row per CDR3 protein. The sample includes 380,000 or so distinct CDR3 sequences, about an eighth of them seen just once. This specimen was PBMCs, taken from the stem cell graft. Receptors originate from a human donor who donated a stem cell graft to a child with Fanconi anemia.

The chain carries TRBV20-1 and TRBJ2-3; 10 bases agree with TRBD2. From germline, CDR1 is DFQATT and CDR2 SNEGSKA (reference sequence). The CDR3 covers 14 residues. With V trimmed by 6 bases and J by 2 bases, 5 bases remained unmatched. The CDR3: CSARTSGYTDTQYF. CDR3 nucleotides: TGCAGTGCCCGGACTAGCGGTTACACAGATACGCAGTATTTT.

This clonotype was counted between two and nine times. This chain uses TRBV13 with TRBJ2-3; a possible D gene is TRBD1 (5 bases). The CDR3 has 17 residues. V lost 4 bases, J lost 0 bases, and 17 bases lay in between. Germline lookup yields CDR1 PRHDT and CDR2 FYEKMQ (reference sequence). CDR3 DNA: TGTGCCAGCAGCTCACCCCTCGACAGATTTAGCACAGATACGCAGTATTTT. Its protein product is CASSSPLDRFSTDTQYF. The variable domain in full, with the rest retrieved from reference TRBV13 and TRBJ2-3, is AAGVIQSPRHLIKEKRETATLKCYPIPRHDTVYWYQQGPGQDPQFLISFYEKMQSDKGSIPDRFSAQQFSDYHSELNMSSLELGDSALYFCASSSPLDRFSTDTQYFGPGTRLTVL.

CDR3 bases: TGTGCCAGCAGAGCCGGGACAGGGCCCCATCAGCCCCAGCATTTT. This codes for CASRAGTGPHQPQHF. The chain combines TRBV5-5 with TRBJ1-5, with TRBD1 identical over 9 bases. Germline lookup yields CDR1 SGHKS and CDR2 YYEKEE (reference sequence). Trimming took 5 bases from V and 5 from J; bases not matched to a gene: 8. This CDR3 region has 15 residues.

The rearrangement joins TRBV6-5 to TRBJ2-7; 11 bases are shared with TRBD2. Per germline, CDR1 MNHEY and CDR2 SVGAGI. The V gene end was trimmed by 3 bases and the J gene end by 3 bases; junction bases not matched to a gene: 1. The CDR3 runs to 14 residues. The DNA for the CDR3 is TGTGCCAGCAGTTATACTAGCGGGAGCTACGAGCAGTACTTC. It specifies CASSYTSGSYEQYF.

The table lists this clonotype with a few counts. In DNA form, the CDR3 reads TGTGCCAGCTCTAAAATTAAGGGGGACACTGAAGCTTTCTTT. Its protein is CASSKIKGDTEAFF. The chain has TRBV18 and TRBJ1-1; possible D gene TRBD1, 6 bases. CDR3 size: 14 residues. Germline V gene data show CDR1 as KGHSH and CDR2 as LQKENI. V lost 6 bases and J 3 bases, leaving 14 bases between the germline ends.

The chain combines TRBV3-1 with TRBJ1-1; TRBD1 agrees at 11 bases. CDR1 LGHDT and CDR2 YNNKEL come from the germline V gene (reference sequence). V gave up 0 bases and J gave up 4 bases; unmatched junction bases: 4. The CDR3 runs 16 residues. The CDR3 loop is CASSQDQGTGGTEAFF. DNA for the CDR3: TGTGCCAGCAGCCAAGATCAAGGGACAGGGGGCACTGAAGCTTTCTTT.

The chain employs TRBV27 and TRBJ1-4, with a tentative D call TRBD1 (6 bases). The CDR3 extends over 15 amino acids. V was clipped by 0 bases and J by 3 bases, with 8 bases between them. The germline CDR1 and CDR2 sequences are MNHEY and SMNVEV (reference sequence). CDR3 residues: CASSLSGAPNEKLFF. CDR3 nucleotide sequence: TGTGCCAGCAGTTTATCGGGGGCACCTAATGAAAAACTGTTTTTT.

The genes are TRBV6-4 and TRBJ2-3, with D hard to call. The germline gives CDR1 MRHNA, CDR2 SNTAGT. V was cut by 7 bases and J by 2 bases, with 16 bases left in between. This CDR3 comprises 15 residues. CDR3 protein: CASNYRSAYTDTQYF. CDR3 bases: TGTGCCAGCAACTATCGGAGCGCTTACACAGATACGCAGTATTTT.

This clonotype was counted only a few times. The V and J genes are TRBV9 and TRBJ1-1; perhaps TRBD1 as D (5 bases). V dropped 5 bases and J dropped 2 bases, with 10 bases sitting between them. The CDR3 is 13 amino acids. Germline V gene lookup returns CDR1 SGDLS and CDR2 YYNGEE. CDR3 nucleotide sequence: TGTGCCAGCAGTGTTGGGACCAACACTGAAGCTTTCTTT. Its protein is CASSVGTNTEAFF.

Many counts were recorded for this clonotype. CDR3 coding DNA: TGTGCCAGCAGCGTAGTACCCCAAGAGACCCAGTACTTC. Encoded protein: CASSVVPQETQYF. The chain uses TRBV9 and TRBJ2-5; D ambiguous. Per germline, CDR1 SGDLS and CDR2 YYNGEE. The CDR3 contains 13 residues. V was trimmed by 0 bases and J by 1 base, leaving 4 bases between them.

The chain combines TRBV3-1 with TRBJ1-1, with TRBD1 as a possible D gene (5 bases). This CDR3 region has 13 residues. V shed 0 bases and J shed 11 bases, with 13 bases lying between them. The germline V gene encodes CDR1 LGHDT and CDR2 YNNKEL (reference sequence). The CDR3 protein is CASSQDLAREAFF. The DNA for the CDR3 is TGTGCCAGCAGCCAAGATCTAGCCAGGGAGGCTTTCTTT.

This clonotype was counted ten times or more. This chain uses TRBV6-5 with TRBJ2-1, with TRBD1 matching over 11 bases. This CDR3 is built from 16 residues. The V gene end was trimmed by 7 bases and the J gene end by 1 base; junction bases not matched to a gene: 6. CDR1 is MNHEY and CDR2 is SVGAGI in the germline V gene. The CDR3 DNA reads TGTGCCAGCACTTTAGGACAGGGGGCGTCCTACAATGAGCAGTTCTTC. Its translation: CASTLGQGASYNEQFF.

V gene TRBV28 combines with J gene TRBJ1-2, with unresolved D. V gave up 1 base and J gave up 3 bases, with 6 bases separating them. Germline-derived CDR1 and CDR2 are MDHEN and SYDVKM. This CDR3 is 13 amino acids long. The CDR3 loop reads CASSLSSDYGYTF. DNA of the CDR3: TGTGCCAGCAGTTTATCGTCAGACTATGGCTACACCTTC.

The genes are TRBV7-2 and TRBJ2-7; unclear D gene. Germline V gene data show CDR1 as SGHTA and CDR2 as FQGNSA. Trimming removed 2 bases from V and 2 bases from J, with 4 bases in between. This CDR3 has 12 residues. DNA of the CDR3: TGTGCCAGCAGCTTATCCCCCTACGAGCAGTACTTC. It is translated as CASSLSPYEQYF.

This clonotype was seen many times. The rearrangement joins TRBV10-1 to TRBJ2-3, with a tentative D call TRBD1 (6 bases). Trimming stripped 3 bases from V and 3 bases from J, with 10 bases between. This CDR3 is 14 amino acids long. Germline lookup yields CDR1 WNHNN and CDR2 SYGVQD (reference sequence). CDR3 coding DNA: TGCGCCAGCAGTGACCCTGGACAGACAGATACGCAGTATTTT. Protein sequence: CASSDPGQTDTQYF.

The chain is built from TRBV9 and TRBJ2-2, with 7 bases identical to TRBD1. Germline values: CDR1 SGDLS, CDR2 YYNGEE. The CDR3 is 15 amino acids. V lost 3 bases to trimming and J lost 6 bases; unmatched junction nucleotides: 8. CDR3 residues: CASSAVGQVAGELFF. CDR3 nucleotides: TGTGCCAGCAGCGCCGTCGGACAGGTAGCCGGGGAGCTGTTTTTT. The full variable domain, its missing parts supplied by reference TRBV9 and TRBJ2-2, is DSGVTQTPKHLITATGQRVTLRCSPRSGDLSVYWYQQSLDQGLQFLIQYYNGEERAKGNILERFSAQQFPDLHSELNLSSLELGDSALYFCASSAVGQVAGELFFGEGSRLTVL.

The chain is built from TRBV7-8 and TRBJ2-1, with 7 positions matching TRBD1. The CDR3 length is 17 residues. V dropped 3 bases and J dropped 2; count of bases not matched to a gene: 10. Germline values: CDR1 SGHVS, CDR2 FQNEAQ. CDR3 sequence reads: CASSLEPGGRAYNEQFF. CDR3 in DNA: TGTGCCAGCAGCTTGGAACCAGGGGGTCGGGCCTACAATGAGCAGTTCTTC.

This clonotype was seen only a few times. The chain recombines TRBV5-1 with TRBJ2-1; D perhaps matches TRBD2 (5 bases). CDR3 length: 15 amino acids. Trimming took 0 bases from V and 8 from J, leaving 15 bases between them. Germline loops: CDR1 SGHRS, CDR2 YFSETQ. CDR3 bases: TGCGCCAGCAGCTTGGGACTAATTTCCCGTTATGAGCAGTTCTTC. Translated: CASSLGLISRYEQFF.

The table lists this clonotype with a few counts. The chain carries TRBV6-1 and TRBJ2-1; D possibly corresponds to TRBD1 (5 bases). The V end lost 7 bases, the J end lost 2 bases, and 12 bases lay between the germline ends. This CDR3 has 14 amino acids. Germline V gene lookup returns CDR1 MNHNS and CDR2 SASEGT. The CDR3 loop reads CASTQLGAYNEQFF. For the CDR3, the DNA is TGTGCCAGCACACAGTTAGGGGCCTACAATGAGCAGTTCTTC.

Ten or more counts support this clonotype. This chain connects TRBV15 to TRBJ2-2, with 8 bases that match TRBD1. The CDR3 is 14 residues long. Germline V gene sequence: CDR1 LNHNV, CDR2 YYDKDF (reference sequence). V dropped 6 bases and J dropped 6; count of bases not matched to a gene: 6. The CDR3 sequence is CATRWTGSAGELFF. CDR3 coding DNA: TGTGCCACCAGATGGACAGGGTCAGCCGGGGAGCTGTTTTTT. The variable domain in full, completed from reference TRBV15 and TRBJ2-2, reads DAMVIQNPRYQVTQFGKPVTLSCSQTLNHNVMYWYQQKSSQAPKLLFHYYDKDFNNEADTPDNFQSRRPNTSFCFLDIRSPGLGDTAMYLCATRWTGSAGELFFGEGSRLTVL.

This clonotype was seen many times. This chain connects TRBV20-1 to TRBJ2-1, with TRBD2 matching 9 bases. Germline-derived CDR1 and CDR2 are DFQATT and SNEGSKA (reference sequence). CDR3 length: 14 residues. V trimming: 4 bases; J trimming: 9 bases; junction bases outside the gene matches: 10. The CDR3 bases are TGCAGTGCTAAGACTAGCGGTGATCACGGTGAGCAGTTCTTC. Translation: CSAKTSGDHGEQFF.

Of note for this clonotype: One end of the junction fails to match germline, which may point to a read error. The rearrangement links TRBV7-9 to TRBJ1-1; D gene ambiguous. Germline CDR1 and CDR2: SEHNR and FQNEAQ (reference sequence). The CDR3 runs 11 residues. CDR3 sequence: CASSSNPEAFF. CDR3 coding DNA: TGTGCCAGCAGCTCGAACCCTGAAGCTTTCTTT.

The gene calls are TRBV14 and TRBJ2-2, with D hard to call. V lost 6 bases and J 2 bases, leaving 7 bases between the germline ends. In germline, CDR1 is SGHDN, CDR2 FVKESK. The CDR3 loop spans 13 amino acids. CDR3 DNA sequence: TGTGCCAGCAGGCTCACAAACACCGGGGAGCTGTTTTTT. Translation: CASRLTNTGELFF.

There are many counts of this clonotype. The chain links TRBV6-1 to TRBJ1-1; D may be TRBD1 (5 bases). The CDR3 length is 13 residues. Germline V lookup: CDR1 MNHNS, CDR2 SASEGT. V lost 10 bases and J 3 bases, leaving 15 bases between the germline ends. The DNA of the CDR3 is TGTGCCATCTCGCAGGGAAGAGACACTGAAGCTTTCTTT. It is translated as CAISQGRDTEAFF.